This record concerns one TCR beta chain sequence. Its antigen remains unknown. The entry originates in a study of cytomegalovirus exposure and HLA in healthy donors. The V gene end was trimmed by 3 bases and the J gene end by 6 bases; junction bases not matched to a gene: 8. The V gene's germline CDR1 is MNHEY and CDR2 SMNVEV (reference sequence). CDR3 length: 14 residues. Assay used: immunoSEQ multiplex PCR; TCRdb lists only in-frame clones, some missing. There are 250,000 or so clones in the sample; roughly 87% occur only once, and more than 10% lies in the top ten. Whole-study results and caveats: The authors enumerated roughly 180 TCR beta chains as linked to cytomegalovirus.

The V and J genes are TRBV27 and TRBJ2-7; TRBD2 matches 7 bases. The source is a man aged 18 to 29 in good health and CMV-seropositive. The sequenced material came from PBMCs. CDR3 DNA: TGTGCCAGCAGTTTTGGCGGGGGATCCCTCGAGCAGTACTTC. Residues: CASSFGGGSLEQYF.